One sample yielded the 29 T cell receptor beta chains listed below, sequenced in a study of tumour-infiltrating T cells in Burkitt lymphoma (dated by TCRdb to between 2020 and 2021). The method was the immunoSEQ multiplex PCR assay. TCRdb carries this immuneACCESS record with in-frame sequences only. Its versions omit some clonotypes, under half of them owing to an unresolved V gene in the studies checked, with the rest unexplained. This sample gives approximately 3,500 clones in total; roughly 21% of them show up just once. Clones ranked in the top ten supply 1.4% of the sample. The sample taken for sequencing was tumor tissue. These receptors were collected from a human donor with Burkitt lymphoma.

Only a few counts were recorded for this clone. The chain has TRBV19 and TRBJ1-1; D is unclear. Trimming cost V 3 bases and J 3 bases, with 14 bases left between them. This CDR3 region has 15 residues. Germline-derived CDR1 and CDR2 are LNHDA and SQIVND (reference sequence). CDR3 DNA sequence: TGTGCCAGTAGTATCCCTTCGGACGGATACACTGAAGCTTTCTTT. Translated: CASSIPSDGYTEAFF.

This clone has only a few counts. The chain carries TRBV7-9 and TRBJ2-1, with 7 bases lining up with TRBD2. The CDR3 is made up of 17 amino acids. Unmatched junction bases numbered 8, after V lost 2 bases and J lost 1 base. Per the germline V gene, CDR1 is SEHNR and CDR2 is FQNEAQ (reference sequence). The CDR3 nucleotides read TGTGCCAGCAGCTTAAGGAGCGGGACGATTTCCTACAATGAGCAGTTCTTC. Translation gives CASSLRSGTISYNEQFF.

The V gene is TRBV7-2, the J gene TRBJ2-3, with D perhaps TRBD2 (6 bases). The CDR3 spans 15 residues. Germline CDR1 and CDR2: SGHTA and FQGNSA. The ends were cut back, 3 bases at V and 2 bases at J, with 12 bases in the middle. The CDR3 reads CASSLMGGVTDTQYF. CDR3 sequence (DNA): TGTGCCAGCAGCTTGATGGGGGGAGTCACAGATACGCAGTATTTT.

The rearrangement uses TRBV7-9 and TRBJ1-2; no reliable D call. Trimming pared 0 bases from V and 6 bases from J, leaving 14 bases between. Germline V CDR1 and CDR2: SEHNR, FQNEAQ (reference sequence). There are 15 residues in the CDR3. The CDR3 loop reads CASSLAKGIGDGYTF. CDR3 nucleotides: TGTGCCAGCAGCTTAGCGAAAGGGATTGGAGATGGCTACACCTTC.

This sequence joins TRBV5-4 and TRBJ2-1; 8 nucleotides match TRBD1. CDR1 and CDR2 from the germline V gene are SGHNT and YYREEE (reference sequence). The CDR3 covers 15 residues. V lost 3 bases, J lost 8 bases, and 10 bases stayed unmatched. This CDR3 reads CASSWTGLGLYEQFF. The DNA for the CDR3 is TGTGCCAGCAGCTGGACAGGGCTCGGCCTCTATGAGCAGTTCTTC.

This clone has a handful of counts. The chain carries TRBV4-1 and TRBJ2-7, with 8 bases matching TRBD1. V was clipped by 1 base and J by 2 bases; unmatched bases: 10. CDR3 length: 17 amino acids. CDR1 MGHRA and CDR2 YSYEKL come from the germline V gene. The CDR3 DNA is TGCGCCAGCAGCCAAGTCCTGATAGGACAGGGCCCCTACGAGCAGTACTTC. Amino acids: CASSQVLIGQGPYEQYF.

The chain recombines TRBV27 with TRBJ2-3; 16 bases match TRBD2. Trimming cost V 4 bases and J 11 bases; bases outside gene matches: 3. Germline V gene data show CDR1 as MNHEY and CDR2 as SMNVEV (reference sequence). The CDR3 extends over 14 amino acids. The CDR3 coding sequence is TGTGCCAGCAGTTCGGGACTAGCGGGAGGGGAGCAGTATTTT. It specifies CASSSGLAGGEQYF.

This clone has more than one count but fewer than ten. The chain has TRBV2 and TRBJ2-1, with 12 bases identical to TRBD2. This CDR3 has 15 residues. V gave up 6 bases and J gave up 5 bases; unmatched junction bases: 5. Germline V gene lookup returns CDR1 SNHLY and CDR2 FYNNEI. The CDR3 nucleotides read TGTGCCAGCAGCGTACCTAGCGGGAGGGACAATGAGCAGTTCTTC. This encodes CASSVPSGRDNEQFF.

In its sample, this clone was seen a few times. J is TRBJ2-7 and V is TRBV7-8; D perhaps matches TRBD2 (5 bases). The V gene's germline CDR1 is SGHVS and CDR2 FQNEAQ. The CDR3 length is 13 residues. With 7 bases removed from V and 1 base from J, the gap between germline ends came to 11 bases. The CDR3 nucleotides are TGTGCCAGCACCGGGGTGGGATCCTACGAGCAGTACTTC. Protein: CASTGVGSYEQYF.

The chain joins TRBV5-4 to TRBJ2-1; 11 nucleotides agree with TRBD2. The germline gives CDR1 SGHNT, CDR2 YYREEE (reference sequence). Trimming cost V 9 bases and J 3 bases; bases outside gene matches: 5. CDR3 length: 14 residues. CDR3 in DNA: TGTGCCACCGAGACTAGCGGGATCTACAATGAGCAGTTCTTC. Amino acid sequence: CATETSGIYNEQFF.

V and J are TRBV5-1 and TRBJ1-1; the match to TRBD1 covers 9 bases. The CDR3 contains 16 residues. The germline CDR1 and CDR2 sequences are SGHRS and YFSETQ. V dropped 4 bases and J dropped 1; count of bases not matched to a gene: 8. The CDR3: CASSLGQGLGNTEAFF. CDR3 nucleotide sequence: TGCGCCAGCAGCCTGGGACAGGGCCTCGGGAACACTGAAGCTTTCTTT.

The rearrangement links TRBV5-6 to TRBJ1-2; the D is unclear. The CDR3 consists of 12 residues. The V and J ends lost 4 bases and 7 bases respectively, with 11 bases between them. Germline V gene lookup returns CDR1 SGHDT and CDR2 YYEEEE. The CDR3 nucleotides are TGTGCCAGCAGCACGAACTCCGTTGGCTACACCTTC. It encodes CASSTNSVGYTF.

This clone was picked up a small number of times. The rearrangement uses TRBV4-3 and TRBJ2-7, with D possibly TRBD2 on 6 matching bases. The CDR3 spans 18 residues. Germline CDR1 reads LGHNA; CDR2 reads YSLEER. V was pared by 0 bases and J by 3 bases, with 21 bases between. For the CDR3, the DNA is TGCGCCAGCAGCCAAGATCTTATCGGGGACGGGAGAGACTACGAGCAGTACTTC. Its translation is CASSQDLIGDGRDYEQYF.

This clone was counted between two and nine times. J is TRBJ2-1 and V is TRBV4-1; 11 positions match TRBD1. V lost 0 bases to trimming and J lost 8 bases; unmatched junction nucleotides: 9. The CDR3 is 17 amino acids. Germline V gene data show CDR1 as MGHRA and CDR2 as YSYEKL. The CDR3 DNA reads TGCGCCAGCAGCCAAGAAGAGACCGGGACAGGGGGAGATGAGCAGTTCTTC. Translated: CASSQEETGTGGDEQFF.

The chain carries TRBV6-4 and TRBJ2-3; possible D gene TRBD2, 5 bases. Germline values: CDR1 MRHNA, CDR2 SNTAGT. V lost 3 bases to trimming and J lost 2 bases, with 15 bases between them. The CDR3 runs to 16 residues. CDR3 in DNA: TGTGCCAGCAGTGAAAGGAGGTCAGCCCACACAGATACGCAGTATTTT. It is translated as CASSERRSAHTDTQYF.

This clone was counted only a few times. The junction and the germline gene differ at one end; a read error may be behind it. The chain has TRBV4-1 and TRBJ2-3; D call uncertain. Germline CDR1 MGHRA, CDR2 YSYEKL. The CDR3 sequence is 16 residues long. This chain's CDR3 is CASSQVTYNRVDTQYF. CDR3 DNA sequence: TGCGCCAGCAGCCAAGTTACATACAATAGAGTAGATACGCAATATTTT.

The V call is TRBV11-1, the J call TRBJ2-1; TRBD2 aligns across 7 bases. From germline, CDR1 is SGHAT and CDR2 FQDESV (reference sequence). J was trimmed by 8 bases and V by 5 bases; bases with no gene match: 12. CDR3 size: 15 residues. The CDR3 is CASSTNPVAGDEQFF. The CDR3 DNA reads TGTGCCAGCAGCACTAATCCCGTAGCGGGCGATGAGCAGTTCTTC.

To note about this clone: A junction boundary mismatches the germline segment, possibly from a read error. The rearrangement uses TRBV19 and TRBJ1-2, with 9 bases matching TRBD1. Germline-derived CDR1 and CDR2 are LNHDA and SQIVND (reference sequence). The CDR3 spans 14 residues. CDR3 bases: TGTGTCACACACAGGGGGCTCAGCGACTATGGCTACACCTTT. Translating gives CVTHRGLSDYGYTF.

The chain joins TRBV27 to TRBJ2-1; possible D gene TRBD2, 5 bases. Per the germline V gene, CDR1 is MNHEY and CDR2 is SMNVEV (reference sequence). The CDR3 totals 16 residues. V shed 1 base and J shed 4 bases, with 14 bases lying between them. CDR3 amino acids: CASSLYLSSYYNEQFF. The CDR3 region has the DNA TGTGCCAGCAGTTTATATCTGTCTAGCTATTACAATGAGCAGTTCTTC.

The chain uses TRBV9 and TRBJ2-5; TRBD2 aligns across 14 bases. Germline CDR1 and CDR2: SGDLS and YYNGEE. This CDR3 comprises 16 residues. V was clipped by 7 bases and J by 5 bases; unmatched bases: 10. CDR3 loop: CASGGLAGAGGETQYF. The DNA of the CDR3 is TGTGCCAGCGGGGGACTAGCGGGAGCTGGGGGGGAGACCCAGTACTTC.

The chain uses TRBV18 and TRBJ2-1, with 9 bases fitting TRBD2. Per the germline V gene, CDR1 is KGHSH and CDR2 is LQKENI. The CDR3 spans 14 residues. The junction had 4 bases not matched to a gene; V was cut back by 0 bases and J by 10 bases. The CDR3 DNA reads TGTGCCAGCTCACCACCGTGGACTAGCGACGAGCAGTTCTTC. Residues: CASSPPWTSDEQFF.

This clone has only a few counts. CDR3 sequence reads: CASSPISSWREPPYNEQFF. Written as DNA, the CDR3 is TGTGCCAGCAGTCCAATCTCCAGCTGGCGGGAGCCCCCCTACAATGAGCAGTTCTTC. The rearrangement joins TRBV27 to TRBJ2-1; 7 bases are shared with TRBD2. Trimming at V came to 5 bases and at J to 2 bases, leaving 18 bases not matched to a gene. This CDR3 has 19 amino acids. Germline V gives CDR1 MNHEY, CDR2 SMNVEV (reference sequence).

CDR3 DNA sequence: TGCGCCAGCAGCCAACAGGGGGCCTACGAGCAGTACTTC. It translates to CASSQQGAYEQYF. The chain recombines TRBV5-1 with TRBJ2-7, with 8 bases identical to TRBD1. V lost 4 bases, J lost 2 bases, and 2 bases stayed unmatched. This CDR3 is built from 13 residues. Germline V lookup: CDR1 SGHRS, CDR2 YFSETQ.

The gene calls are TRBV6-5 and TRBJ2-5; D may be TRBD1 (6 bases). There are 16 residues in the CDR3. V lost 3 bases and J 7 bases, leaving 21 bases between the germline ends. Germline V gene sequence: CDR1 MNHEY, CDR2 SVGAGI. Here the CDR3 DNA reads TGTGCCAGCAGTTATAAGTCAGAGGGGGATAGGGGGACCCAGTACTTC. The encoded protein is CASSYKSEGDRGTQYF.

The V call is TRBV27, the J call TRBJ2-7; 11 bases align to TRBD2. V shed 5 bases and J 3 bases; nucleotides not matched to a gene: 6. The germline V gene encodes CDR1 MNHEY and CDR2 SMNVEV (reference sequence). This CDR3 is built from 15 residues. CDR3 DNA sequence: TGTGCCAGCAGTCCCCCACTAGCGGGAGACTACGAGCAGTACTTC. Its protein is CASSPPLAGDYEQYF.

In this sample, this clone turned up a few times. The chain links TRBV19 to TRBJ1-1; D not resolved. There are 12 residues in the CDR3. Germline values: CDR1 LNHDA, CDR2 SQIVND (reference sequence). The V end lost 7 bases, the J end lost 1 base, and 7 bases lay between the germline ends. The CDR3 sequence: CASTAGNTEAFF. The CDR3 bases are TGTGCCAGTACGGCGGGGAACACTGAAGCTTTCTTT. The full variable domain, its missing parts supplied by reference TRBV19 and TRBJ1-1, is DGGITQSPKYLFRKEGQNVTLSCEQNLNHDAMYWYRQDPGQGLRLIYYSQIVNDFQKGDIAEGYSVSREKKESFPLTVTSAQKNPTAFYLCASTAGNTEAFFGQGTRLTVV.

This clone was counted a single time. The rearrangement links TRBV11-3 to TRBJ2-2, with D uncertain. Per the germline V gene, CDR1 is SGHNT and CDR2 is YENEEA. Trimming stripped 5 bases from V and 1 base from J, with 8 bases between. The CDR3 totals 14 residues. The CDR3 nucleotides are TGTGCCAGCAGCCCAGGATTGAACACCGGGGAGCTGTTTTTT. Its protein is CASSPGLNTGELFF.

This clone was seen only a few times. This chain links TRBV10-3 with TRBJ1-2; the match to TRBD1 covers 7 bases. The germline CDR1 and CDR2 sequences are ENHRY and SYGVKD. This CDR3 is 13 amino acids long. Trimming at V came to 8 bases and at J to 2 bases, leaving 5 bases not matched to a gene. As DNA, the CDR3 is TGTGCCATCGGAGACAGGGTCAACTATGGCTACACCTTC. Amino acid sequence: CAIGDRVNYGYTF.

The rearrangement joins TRBV7-3 to TRBJ2-5, with D perhaps TRBD1 (6 bases). The CDR3 is 15 residues long. In germline, CDR1 is SGHTA, CDR2 FQGTGA. V was trimmed by 5 bases and J by 4 bases, leaving 17 bases between them. CDR3 nucleotide sequence: TGTGCCAGCAGCCCCACCCCACAGGGATCAGAGACCCAGTACTTC. The encoded protein is CASSPTPQGSETQYF.